This TCR beta chain was identified during a study of T cells after yellow fever vaccination. Study-wide results and limits: Overall, a small share of clonotypes was seen in both CD4 and CD8 compartments. Subsequent booster samples again held most clones from primary vaccination (roughly 95% CD4, just under 90% CD8).

The CDR3 consists of 14 residues. Trimming pared 4 bases from V and 6 bases from J, leaving 11 bases between. CDR1 is SGDLS, CDR2 YYNGEE, per germline. Template switching by 5'RACE produced TCR cDNA, adding a universal primer site and UMIs. MiXCR, applied by TCRdb to the 5' RACE reads, yields one record per CDR3 protein. The sample carries some 300,000 distinct CDR3 sequences, roughly 8.3% recorded once. Comments on this clonotype: Its antigen is undetermined.

The origin of this receptor is a man between 18 and 35 years old who received the YFV17D yellow fever vaccine. Sequenced here: PBMCs, sampled 45 days after the first yellow fever vaccination. The rearrangement links TRBV9 to TRBJ1-6; D uncertain. CDR3 protein: CASSPRSGNSPLHF. The CDR3 nucleotides read TGTGCCAGCAGCCCTAGGTCGGGTAATTCACCCCTCCACTTT.